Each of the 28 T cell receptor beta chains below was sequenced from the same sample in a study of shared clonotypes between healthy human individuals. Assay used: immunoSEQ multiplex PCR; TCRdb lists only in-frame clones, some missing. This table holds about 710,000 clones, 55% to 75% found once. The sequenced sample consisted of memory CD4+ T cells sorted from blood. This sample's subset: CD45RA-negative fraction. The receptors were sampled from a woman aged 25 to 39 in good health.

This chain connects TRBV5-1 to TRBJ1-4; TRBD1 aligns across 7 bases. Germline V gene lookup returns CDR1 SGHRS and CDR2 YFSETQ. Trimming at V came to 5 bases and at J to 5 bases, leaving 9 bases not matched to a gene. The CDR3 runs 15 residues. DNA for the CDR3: TGCGCCAGCAGAGTGACAGGGTTTCGGAATGAAAAACTGTTTTTT. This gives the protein CASRVTGFRNEKLFF.

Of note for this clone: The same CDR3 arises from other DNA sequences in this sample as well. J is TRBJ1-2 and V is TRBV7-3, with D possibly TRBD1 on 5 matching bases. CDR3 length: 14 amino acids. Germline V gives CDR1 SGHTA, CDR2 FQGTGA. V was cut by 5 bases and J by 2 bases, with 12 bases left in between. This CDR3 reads CASSPTTGNYGYTF. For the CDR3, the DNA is TGTGCCAGCAGCCCAACAACAGGAAACTATGGCTACACCTTC.

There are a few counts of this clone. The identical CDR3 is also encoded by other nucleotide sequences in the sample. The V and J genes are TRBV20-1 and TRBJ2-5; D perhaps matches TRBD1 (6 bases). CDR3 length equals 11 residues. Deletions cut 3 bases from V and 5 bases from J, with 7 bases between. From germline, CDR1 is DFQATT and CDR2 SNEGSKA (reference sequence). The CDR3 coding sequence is TGCAGTGCTAGGAGGGGGGAGACCCAGTACTTC. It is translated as CSARRGETQYF.

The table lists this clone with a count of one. The CDR3 DNA follows: TGTGCCAGCAGCTCCGGGACCGACACAGATACGCAGTATTTT. Encoded protein: CASSSGTDTDTQYF. The rearrangement links TRBV6-6 to TRBJ2-3; D is possibly TRBD1 or TRBD2 (5 bases each). The CDR3 loop spans 14 amino acids. Trimming removed 6 bases from V and 2 bases from J, with 12 bases in between. Germline-derived CDR1 and CDR2 are MNHNY and SVGAGI (reference sequence).

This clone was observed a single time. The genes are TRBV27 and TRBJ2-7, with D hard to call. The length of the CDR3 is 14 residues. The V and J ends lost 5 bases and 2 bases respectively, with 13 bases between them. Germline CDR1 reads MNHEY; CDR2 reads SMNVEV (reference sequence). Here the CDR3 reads CASSPRLGPYEQYF. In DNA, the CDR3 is TGTGCCAGCAGTCCCCGTTTAGGTCCCTACGAGCAGTACTTC.

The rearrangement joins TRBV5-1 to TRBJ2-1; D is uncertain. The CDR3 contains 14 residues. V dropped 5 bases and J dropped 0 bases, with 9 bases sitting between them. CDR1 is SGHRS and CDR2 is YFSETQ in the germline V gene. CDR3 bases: TGCGCCAGCAGTGGGCGGAGCTCCTACAATGAGCAGTTCTTC. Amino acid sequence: CASSGRSSYNEQFF.

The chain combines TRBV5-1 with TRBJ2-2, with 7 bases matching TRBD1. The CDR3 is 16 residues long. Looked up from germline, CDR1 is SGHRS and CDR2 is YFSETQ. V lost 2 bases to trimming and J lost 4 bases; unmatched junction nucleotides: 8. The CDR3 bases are TGCGCCAGCAGCTTAATAGACAGGGCGAGCACCGGGGAGCTGTTTTTT. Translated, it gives CASSLIDRASTGELFF.

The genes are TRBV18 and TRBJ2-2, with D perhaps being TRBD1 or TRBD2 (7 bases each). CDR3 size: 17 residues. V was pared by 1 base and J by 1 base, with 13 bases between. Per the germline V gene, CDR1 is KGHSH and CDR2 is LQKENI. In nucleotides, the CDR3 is TGTGCCAGCTCACCACGGGGACAGCGGGAGAACACCGGGGAGCTGTTTTTT. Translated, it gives CASSPRGQRENTGELFF.

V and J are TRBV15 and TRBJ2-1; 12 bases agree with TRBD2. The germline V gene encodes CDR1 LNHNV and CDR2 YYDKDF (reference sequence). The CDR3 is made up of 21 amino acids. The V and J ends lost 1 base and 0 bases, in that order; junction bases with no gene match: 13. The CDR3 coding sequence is TGTGCCACCAGCAGAGCCGCGGGCCTAGCGGGAGGGCCGAGCTCCTACAATGAGCAGTTCTTC. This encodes CATSRAAGLAGGPSSYNEQFF.

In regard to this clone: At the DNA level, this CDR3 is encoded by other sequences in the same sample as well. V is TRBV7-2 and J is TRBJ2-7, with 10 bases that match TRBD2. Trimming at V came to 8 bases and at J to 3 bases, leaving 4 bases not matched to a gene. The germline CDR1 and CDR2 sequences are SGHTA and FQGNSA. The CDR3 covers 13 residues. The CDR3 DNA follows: TGTGCCAGCTCCCGGACTAGCGGCTACGAGCAGTACTTC. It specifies CASSRTSGYEQYF.

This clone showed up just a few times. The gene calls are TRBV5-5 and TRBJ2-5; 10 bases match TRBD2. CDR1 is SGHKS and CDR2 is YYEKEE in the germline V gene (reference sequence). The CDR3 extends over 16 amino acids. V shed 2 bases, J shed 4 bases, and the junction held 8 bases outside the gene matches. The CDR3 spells CASSFLAGDPSETQYF. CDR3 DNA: TGTGCCAGCAGCTTCCTAGCGGGAGATCCCTCAGAGACCCAGTACTTC.

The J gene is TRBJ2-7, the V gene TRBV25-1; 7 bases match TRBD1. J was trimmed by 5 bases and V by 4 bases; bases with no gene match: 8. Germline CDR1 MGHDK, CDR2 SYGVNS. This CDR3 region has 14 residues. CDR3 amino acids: CASSARGRGHEQYF. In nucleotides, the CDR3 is TGTGCCAGCAGTGCCAGGGGAAGGGGGCACGAGCAGTACTTC.

CDR3 amino acids: CASAGGLPYEQYF. The CDR3 DNA reads as TGTGCCAGCGCTGGGGGGTTACCCTACGAGCAGTACTTC. The rearrangement links TRBV7-2 to TRBJ2-5; tentatively, D is TRBD2 (6 bases). The end of the DNA fits TRBJ2-7 better, so the J call may be wrong. This CDR3 spans 13 amino acids. CDR1 is SGHTA, CDR2 FQGNSA, per germline.

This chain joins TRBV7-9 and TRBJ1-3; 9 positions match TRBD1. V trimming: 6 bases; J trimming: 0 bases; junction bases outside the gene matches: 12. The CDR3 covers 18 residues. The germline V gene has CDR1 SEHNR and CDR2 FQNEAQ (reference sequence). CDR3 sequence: CASSFPGQGIFSGNTIYF. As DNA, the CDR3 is TGTGCCAGCAGTTTTCCGGGACAGGGCATTTTCTCTGGAAACACCATATATTTT.

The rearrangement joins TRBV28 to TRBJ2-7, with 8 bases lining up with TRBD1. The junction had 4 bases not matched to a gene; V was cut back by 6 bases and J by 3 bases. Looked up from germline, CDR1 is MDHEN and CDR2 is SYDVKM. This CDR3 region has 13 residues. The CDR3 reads CASRTGTGYEQYF. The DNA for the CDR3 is TGTGCCAGCAGAACCGGGACAGGCTACGAGCAGTACTTC.

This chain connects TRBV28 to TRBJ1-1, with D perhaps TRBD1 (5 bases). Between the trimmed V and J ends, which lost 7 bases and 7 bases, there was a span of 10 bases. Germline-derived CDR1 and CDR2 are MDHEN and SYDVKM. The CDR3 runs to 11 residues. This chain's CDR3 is CASNGHLEAFF. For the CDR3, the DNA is TGTGCCAGCAACGGACACCTTGAAGCTTTCTTT.

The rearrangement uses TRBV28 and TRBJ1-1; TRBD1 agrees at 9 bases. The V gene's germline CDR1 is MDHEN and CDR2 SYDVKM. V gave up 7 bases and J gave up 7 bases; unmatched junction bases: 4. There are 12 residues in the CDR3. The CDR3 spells CASTGQGLEAFF. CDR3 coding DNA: TGTGCCAGCACCGGACAGGGGCTTGAAGCTTTCTTT.

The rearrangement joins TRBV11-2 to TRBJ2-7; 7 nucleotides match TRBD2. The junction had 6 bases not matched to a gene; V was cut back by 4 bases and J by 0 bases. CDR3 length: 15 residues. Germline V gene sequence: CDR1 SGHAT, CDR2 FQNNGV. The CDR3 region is CASSSISGNSYEQYF. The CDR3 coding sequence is TGTGCCAGCAGCTCAATCAGCGGGAACTCCTACGAGCAGTACTTC.

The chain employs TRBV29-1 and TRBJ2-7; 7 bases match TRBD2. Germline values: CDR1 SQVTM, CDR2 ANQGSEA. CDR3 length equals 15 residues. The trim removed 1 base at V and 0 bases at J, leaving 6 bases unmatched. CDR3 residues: CSVEVGEGISYEQYF. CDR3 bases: TGCAGCGTTGAAGTGGGGGAGGGGATCTCCTACGAGCAGTACTTC.

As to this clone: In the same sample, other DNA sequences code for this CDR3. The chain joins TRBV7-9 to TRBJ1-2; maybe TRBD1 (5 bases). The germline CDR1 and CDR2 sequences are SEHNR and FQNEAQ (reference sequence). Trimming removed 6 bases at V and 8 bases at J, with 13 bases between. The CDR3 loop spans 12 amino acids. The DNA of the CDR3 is TGTGCCAGCAGTTCCACGGGGGACGGCTACACCTTC. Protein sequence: CASSSTGDGYTF.

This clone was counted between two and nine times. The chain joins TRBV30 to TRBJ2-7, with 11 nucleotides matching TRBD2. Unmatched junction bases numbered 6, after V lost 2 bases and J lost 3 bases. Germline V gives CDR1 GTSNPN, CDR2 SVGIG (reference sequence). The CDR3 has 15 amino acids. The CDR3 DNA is TGTGCCTGGAGTACACCCGGGACTAGCGGCTACGAGCAGTACTTC. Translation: CAWSTPGTSGYEQYF.

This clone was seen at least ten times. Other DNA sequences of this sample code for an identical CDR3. The CDR3 nucleotides are TGTGCCAGCAGGGGGGACTCCAATCAGCCCCAGCATTTT. Translating gives CASRGDSNQPQHF. The chain has TRBV2 and TRBJ1-5; D may be TRBD1 (5 bases). Trimming took 6 bases from V and 3 from J, leaving 9 bases between them. The length of the CDR3 is 13 residues. The V gene's germline CDR1 is SNHLY and CDR2 FYNNEI.

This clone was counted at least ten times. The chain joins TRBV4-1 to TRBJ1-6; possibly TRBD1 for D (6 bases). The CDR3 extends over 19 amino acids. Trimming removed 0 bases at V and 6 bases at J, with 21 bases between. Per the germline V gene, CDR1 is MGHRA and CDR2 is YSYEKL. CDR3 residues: CASSQDLFGLIRGNSPLHF. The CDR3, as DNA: TGCGCCAGCAGCCAAGATCTTTTTGGTCTGATCAGGGGTAATTCACCCCTCCACTTT.

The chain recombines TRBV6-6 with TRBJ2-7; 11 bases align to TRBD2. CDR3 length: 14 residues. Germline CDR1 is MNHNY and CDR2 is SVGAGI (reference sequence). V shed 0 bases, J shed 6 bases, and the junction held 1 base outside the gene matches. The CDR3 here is CASSYSTSGIEQYF. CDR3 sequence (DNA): TGTGCCAGCAGTTACTCGACTAGCGGGATCGAGCAGTACTTC.

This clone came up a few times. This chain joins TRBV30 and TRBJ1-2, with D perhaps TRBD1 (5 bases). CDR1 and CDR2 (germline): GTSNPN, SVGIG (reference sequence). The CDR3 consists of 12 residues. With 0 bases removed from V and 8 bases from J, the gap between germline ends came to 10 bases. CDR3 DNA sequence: TGTGCCTGGAGTGTTCAGGGACCAGGCTACACCTTC. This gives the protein CAWSVQGPGYTF.

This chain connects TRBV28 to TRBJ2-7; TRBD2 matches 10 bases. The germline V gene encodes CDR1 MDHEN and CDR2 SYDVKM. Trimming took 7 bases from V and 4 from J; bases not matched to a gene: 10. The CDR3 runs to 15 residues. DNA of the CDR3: TGTGCCAGCAATCGCATAGCGGGAGGTCCGTACGAGCAGTACTTC. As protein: CASNRIAGGPYEQYF.

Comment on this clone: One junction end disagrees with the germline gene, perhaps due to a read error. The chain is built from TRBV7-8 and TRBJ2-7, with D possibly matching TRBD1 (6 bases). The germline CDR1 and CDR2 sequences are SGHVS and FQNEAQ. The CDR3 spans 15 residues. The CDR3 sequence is CASSLGELQGYGQYF. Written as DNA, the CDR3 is TGTGCCAGCAGCTTGGGGGAACTACAGGGTTACGGGCAGTACTTC.

CDR3 protein: CASSARDSYYEQYF. CDR3 nucleotides: TGTGCCAGCAGCGCCCGGGACAGTTACTACGAGCAGTACTTC. The V gene is TRBV7-2, the J gene TRBJ2-5, with 7 bases lining up with TRBD1. The assigned J gene may be wrong: the sequence end matches TRBJ2-7 better. Germline V gene sequence: CDR1 SGHTA, CDR2 FQGNSA. The CDR3 has 14 residues.